Listed below are T cell receptor beta chains from one sample, sequenced in a study of shared clonotypes between healthy human individuals. The table came from immunoSEQ multiplex PCR; TCRdb's copy has only in-frame clones and leaves some out. The profile covers about 580,000 clones, with about 98% appearing a single time and 0.3% taken by the ten largest. The sequenced sample was naive CD8+ T cells sorted from blood. Receptors were obtained from a man under 40 in good health. CDR3s include the opening cysteine and the closing phenylalanine or tryptophan. The order of the fields is V gene, D gene, J gene, CDR3 length, clone size, CDR3 protein, CDR3 DNA. The D gene is left open where the match is weak. Clone size is not always given. Where it is, it says once, few, many or a class for expanded clones.

v_call: TRBV27; d_call: .; j_call: TRBJ2-2; cdr3_length: 14; clone_size: .; cdr3_aa: CATSMGQGTGELFF; cdr3_nt: TGTGCCACCTCCATGGGCCAGGGGACCGGGGAGCTGTTTTTT
v_call: TRBV2; d_call: .; j_call: TRBJ2-7; cdr3_length: 13; clone_size: .; cdr3_aa: CASYQTGAYEQYF; cdr3_nt: TGTGCCAGCTATCAGACGGGGGCCTACGAGCAGTACTTC
v_call: TRBV13; d_call: .; j_call: TRBJ2-1; cdr3_length: 12; clone_size: .; cdr3_aa: CANDNVHNEQFF; cdr3_nt: TGTGCCAACGACAACGTTCACAATGAGCAGTTCTTC
v_call: TRBV18; d_call: .; j_call: TRBJ2-2; cdr3_length: 12; clone_size: .; cdr3_aa: CASSRNTGELFF; cdr3_nt: TGTGCCAGCTCACGGAACACCGGGGAGCTGTTTTTT
v_call: TRBV6-1; d_call: TRBD1; j_call: TRBJ2-7; cdr3_length: 15; clone_size: .; cdr3_aa: CASSEHRGEGYEQYF; cdr3_nt: TGTGCCAGCAGTGAACACAGGGGAGAAGGCTACGAGCAGTACTTC
v_call: TRBV5-5; d_call: TRBD2; j_call: TRBJ2-7; cdr3_length: 13; clone_size: .; cdr3_aa: CASSLAVTYEQYF; cdr3_nt: TGTGCCAGCAGCCTAGCGGTCACCTACGAGCAGTACTTC
v_call: TRBV5-1; d_call: .; j_call: TRBJ1-4; cdr3_length: 16; clone_size: .; cdr3_aa: CASCGEAGPTNEKLFF; cdr3_nt: TGCGCCAGCTGCGGGGAGGCGGGACCAACTAATGAAAAACTGTTTTTT
v_call: TRBV7-2; d_call: TRBD1; j_call: TRBJ2-7; cdr3_length: 16; clone_size: .; cdr3_aa: CASSIAEGQGLYEQYF; cdr3_nt: TGTGCCAGCAGCATCGCTGAGGGACAGGGACTCTACGAGCAGTACTTC
v_call: TRBV2; d_call: .; j_call: TRBJ2-7; cdr3_length: 14; clone_size: .; cdr3_aa: CASSDYRGSYEQYF; cdr3_nt: TGTGCCAGCAGTGATTATAGGGGCTCCTACGAGCAGTACTTC
v_call: TRBV7-6; d_call: TRBD2; j_call: TRBJ2-1; cdr3_length: 17; clone_size: .; cdr3_aa: CASSPKLASEAHNEQFF; cdr3_nt: TGTGCCAGCAGCCCTAAACTAGCGTCGGAAGCCCACAATGAGCAGTTCTTC
v_call: TRBV7-9; d_call: .; j_call: TRBJ2-3; cdr3_length: 15; clone_size: .; cdr3_aa: CASSSTAVGADTQYF; cdr3_nt: TGTGCCAGCAGCTCTACAGCGGTGGGTGCAGATACGCAGTATTTT
v_call: TRBV9; d_call: TRBD2; j_call: TRBJ2-2; cdr3_length: 18; clone_size: .; cdr3_aa: CASSVGLAGGPVTGELFF; cdr3_nt: TGTGCCAGCAGCGTAGGGCTAGCGGGAGGGCCTGTCACCGGGGAGCTGTTTTTT
v_call: TRBV7-9; d_call: .; j_call: TRBJ2-2; cdr3_length: 14; clone_size: .; cdr3_aa: CASSLTGRTGELFF; cdr3_nt: TGTGCCAGCAGCTTAACAGGACGCACCGGGGAGCTGTTTTTT
v_call: TRBV27; d_call: TRBD2; j_call: TRBJ2-7; cdr3_length: 14; clone_size: .; cdr3_aa: CASRLAGGPHEQYF; cdr3_nt: TGTGCCAGCCGACTAGCGGGAGGGCCCCACGAGCAGTACTTC
v_call: TRBV5-5; d_call: .; j_call: TRBJ1-3; cdr3_length: 14; clone_size: .; cdr3_aa: CASSIGSAGNTIYF; cdr3_nt: TGTGCCAGCAGTATTGGGAGTGCTGGAAACACCATATATTTT
v_call: TRBV9; d_call: .; j_call: TRBJ2-7; cdr3_length: 15; clone_size: .; cdr3_aa: CASSGVTGSSYEQYF; cdr3_nt: TGTGCCAGCAGCGGCGTCACGGGATCCTCCTACGAGCAGTACTTC
v_call: TRBV6-5; d_call: .; j_call: TRBJ2-7; cdr3_length: 15; clone_size: .; cdr3_aa: CASSSAQGLTYEQYF; cdr3_nt: TGTGCCAGCAGCTCGGCACAGGGACTCACCTACGAGCAGTACTTC
v_call: TRBV7-6; d_call: TRBD1; j_call: TRBJ2-7; cdr3_length: 11; clone_size: .; cdr3_aa: CASSSTGERYF; cdr3_nt: TGTGCCAGCAGTTCTACAGGGGAGAGGTACTTC
v_call: TRBV9; d_call: .; j_call: TRBJ2-7; cdr3_length: 17; clone_size: .; cdr3_aa: CASSPEGRLPGSYEQYF; cdr3_nt: TGTGCCAGCAGCCCCGAGGGAAGGTTACCGGGCTCCTACGAGCAGTACTTC
v_call: TRBV5-1; d_call: .; j_call: TRBJ2-7; cdr3_length: 14; clone_size: once; cdr3_aa: CASSLLIGEGEQYF; cdr3_nt: TGCGCCAGCAGCTTGTTAATAGGGGAAGGCGAGCAGTACTTC
v_call: TRBV14; d_call: .; j_call: TRBJ2-3; cdr3_length: 14; clone_size: .; cdr3_aa: CASSPRTRADTQYF; cdr3_nt: TGTGCCAGCAGTCCGCGAACTCGAGCAGATACGCAGTATTTT
v_call: TRBV2; d_call: .; j_call: TRBJ2-7; cdr3_length: 13; clone_size: .; cdr3_aa: CASSERRVYEQYF; cdr3_nt: TGTGCCAGCAGTGAGAGGAGGGTCTACGAGCAGTACTTC
v_call: TRBV5-1; d_call: .; j_call: TRBJ1-2; cdr3_length: 13; clone_size: .; cdr3_aa: CASSLYSGSGYTF; cdr3_nt: TGCGCCAGCAGCTTGTATTCAGGGAGTGGCTACACCTTC
v_call: TRBV5-6; d_call: .; j_call: TRBJ2-7; cdr3_length: 11; clone_size: .; cdr3_aa: CASSLESEQYF; cdr3_nt: TGTGCCAGCAGCCTCGAATCCGAGCAGTACTTC
v_call: TRBV9; d_call: .; j_call: TRBJ2-1; cdr3_length: 12; clone_size: once; cdr3_aa: CASSGDLNEQFF; cdr3_nt: TGTGCCAGCAGCGGGGACCTCAATGAGCAGTTCTTC
v_call: TRBV7-9; d_call: .; j_call: TRBJ2-1; cdr3_length: 11; clone_size: .; cdr3_aa: CASSLENEQFF; cdr3_nt: TGTGCCAGCAGCTTAGAAAATGAGCAGTTCTTC
v_call: TRBV11-2; d_call: .; j_call: TRBJ2-1; cdr3_length: 14; clone_size: once; cdr3_aa: CASSVAIVYNEQFF; cdr3_nt: TGTGCCAGCAGCGTAGCGATAGTTTACAATGAGCAGTTCTTC
v_call: TRBV11-2; d_call: .; j_call: TRBJ2-5; cdr3_length: 13; clone_size: .; cdr3_aa: CASSVWAPETQYF; cdr3_nt: TGTGCCAGCAGCGTGTGGGCGCCGGAGACCCAGTACTTC
v_call: TRBV7-6; d_call: TRBD1; j_call: TRBJ2-2; cdr3_length: 14; clone_size: .; cdr3_aa: CASRSGTGPGELFF; cdr3_nt: TGTGCCAGCAGATCCGGGACAGGGCCCGGGGAGCTGTTTTTT